This T cell receptor beta chain was identified during a study of blood T cell repertoires in COVID-19. Study context: COVID-19 samples from acute and convalescent phases originated in the United States, Italy and Spain. T cells, B-cell-depleted T cells, or PBMCs supplied cDNA or gDNA.

Germline CDR1 LNHDA, CDR2 SQIVND (reference sequence). This CDR3 region has 15 residues. Trimming pared 1 base from V and 1 base from J, leaving 11 bases between. Donors in Cohort 3 counted as recovered after two negative PCRs, clearance, or symptom resolution. Clones were sequenced by immunoSEQ multiplex PCR, and TCRdb holds only the in-frame ones, with some missing. The repertoire has about 480,000 clones, around nine tenths of them found once; the top ten carry under 9.5%. This clone occurred once. The V gene is TRBV19, the J gene TRBJ2-7; maybe TRBD2 (5 bases). Sequencing was carried out using PBMCs or T cells enriched from blood (not recorded which). The origin of this receptor is a woman in her fifties or sixties who had recovered from COVID-19. DNA of the CDR3: TGTGCCAGTAGTATAGTCGGCGGGTTATCCTACGAGCAGTACTTC. Translated: CASSIVGGLSYEQYF.